Below are 15 T cell receptor beta chains sequenced from a single sample in a study of beta chain features in type 1 diabetes. Since all of the isolated RNA was reverse transcribed, expressed TCRB transcripts were what got sequenced. Generated by immunoSEQ multiplex PCR, the TCRdb table keeps only in-frame clones and is missing some. In the table there are over 150,000 clones, about 8.5% of which are singletons. The sequenced material came from central memory CD4+ T cells from blood. These receptors were collected from a man between 18 and 35 years old in good health.

J is TRBJ2-7 and V is TRBV5-1; D may be TRBD1 (6 bases). V dropped 4 bases and J dropped 2 bases, with 16 bases sitting between them. The CDR3 runs 15 residues. Germline V gives CDR1 SGHRS, CDR2 YFSETQ. The CDR3 region is CASSPGPPGAYEQYF. The CDR3 DNA is TGCGCCAGCAGCCCGGGACCTCCAGGGGCCTACGAGCAGTACTTC.

In its sample, this clone was seen a few times. The rearrangement uses TRBV6-5 and TRBJ2-3; TRBD2 might be the D (6 bases). CDR3 size: 15 residues. Germline V gene sequence: CDR1 MNHEY, CDR2 SVGAGI. V lost 2 bases, J lost 1 base, and 10 bases lay in between. DNA of the CDR3: TGTGCCAGCAGTTACAGGCGGGGACGCACAGATACGCAGTATTTT. This codes for CASSYRRGRTDTQYF.

This clone came up a few times. The genes are TRBV11-2 and TRBJ2-7; D remains unclear. CDR3 size: 12 residues. The V end was cut by 5 bases, the J end by 13 bases, with 18 bases between. Germline assignment: CDR1 SGHAT and CDR2 FQNNGV. In nucleotides, the CDR3 is TGTGCCAGCAGCCCCCCCCCTGGTGCGGTTTACTTC. This gives the protein CASSPPPGAVYF. The variable domain in full, with the rest retrieved from reference TRBV11-2 and TRBJ2-7, is EAGVAQSPRYKIIEKRQSVAFWCNPISGHATLYWYQQILGQGPKLLIQFQNNGVVDDSQLPKDRFSAERLKGVDSTLKIQPAKLEDSAVYLCASSPPPGAVYFGPGTRLTVT.

The gene calls are TRBV25-1 and TRBJ2-7; 8 bases match TRBD1. V shed 3 bases, J shed 2 bases, and the junction held 6 bases outside the gene matches. Per the germline V gene, CDR1 is MGHDK and CDR2 is SYGVNS. The CDR3 loop spans 15 amino acids. CDR3 nucleotide sequence: TGTGCCAGCAGTGACCCGGACAGGGTTCCCTACGAGCAGTACTTC. It encodes CASSDPDRVPYEQYF.

The chain joins TRBV18 to TRBJ2-2; tentatively, D is TRBD1 (6 bases). Trimming removed 2 bases at V and 0 bases at J, with 16 bases between. The CDR3 has 18 amino acids. Germline CDR1 KGHSH, CDR2 LQKENI. DNA for the CDR3: TGTGCCAGCTCACCAACACCCCCTGGGACAACGAACACCGGGGAGCTGTTTTTT. It codes for CASSPTPPGTTNTGELFF. The full variable domain, rest sourced from reference TRBV18 and TRBJ2-2, is NAGVMQNPRHLVRRRGQEARLRCSPMKGHSHVYWYRQLPEEGLKFMVYLQKENIIDESGMPKERFSAEFPKEGPSILRIQQVVRGDSAAYFCASSPTPPGTTNTGELFFGEGSRLTVL.

This clone was observed a handful of times. This rearrangement joins TRBV28 to TRBJ1-2; D is undetermined. CDR1 is MDHEN and CDR2 is SYDVKM in the germline V gene. CDR3 length: 12 amino acids. The V end lost 10 bases, the J end lost 2 bases, and 11 bases lay between the germline ends. DNA for the CDR3: TGTGCCACCCGACTTTCCAACTATGGCTACACCTTC. It encodes CATRLSNYGYTF.

This clone was detected a few times. V is TRBV7-3 and J is TRBJ1-2; D may be TRBD1 (6 bases). Germline CDR1 SGHTA, CDR2 FQGTGA. Between the trimmed V and J ends, which lost 4 bases and 4 bases, there was a span of 16 bases. The CDR3 is made up of 15 amino acids. The CDR3 is CASSSREGDLYGYTF. The CDR3 DNA is TGTGCCAGCAGCTCGCGAGAGGGGGACCTCTATGGCTACACCTTC.

The chain has TRBV7-2 and TRBJ2-5, with TRBD2 as a possible D gene (6 bases). CDR1 and CDR2 (germline): SGHTA, FQGNSA. V was clipped by 7 bases and J by 5 bases, with 20 bases between them. The CDR3 loop spans 15 amino acids. CDR3 protein: CASTSQEGFGETQYF. In nucleotides, the CDR3 is TGTGCCAGCACCAGCCAGGAGGGGTTTGGGGAGACCCAGTACTTC.

This clone has only a few counts. The chain is built from TRBV19 and TRBJ1-5, with 7 bases aligning to TRBD1. CDR1 is LNHDA, CDR2 SQIVND, per germline (reference sequence). The CDR3 runs to 14 residues. Losses at the gene ends were 6 bases for V and 4 bases for J; bases not matched to a gene: 6. CDR3 nucleotide sequence: TGTGCCAGTAGGGGGACAGCCAGAAATCAGCCCCAGCATTTT. Its translation is CASRGTARNQPQHF. The whole variable domain, filled in from reference TRBV19 and TRBJ1-5, reads DGGITQSPKYLFRKEGQNVTLSCEQNLNHDAMYWYRQDPGQGLRLIYYSQIVNDFQKGDIAEGYSVSREKKESFPLTVTSAQKNPTAFYLCASRGTARNQPQHFGDGTRLSIL.

This rearrangement joins TRBV27 to TRBJ2-3, with TRBD1 matching 7 bases. The germline gives CDR1 MNHEY, CDR2 SMNVEV (reference sequence). J lost 2 bases, V lost 4 bases, and 3 bases had no gene match. There are 14 residues in the CDR3. CDR3 loop: CASSSRGSTDTQYF. Written as DNA, the CDR3 is TGTGCCAGCAGTTCCAGGGGGTCCACAGATACGCAGTATTTT.

V usage is TRBV5-4 and J usage is TRBJ2-3, with 10 bases matching TRBD2. CDR3 length: 15 residues. The V gene's germline CDR1 is SGHNT and CDR2 YYREEE (reference sequence). V lost 2 bases and J lost 4; bases outside the gene matches: 4. In DNA, the CDR3 is TGTGCCAGCAGCTTAACTAGCGGGACGCCAGATACGCAGTATTTT. This codes for CASSLTSGTPDTQYF.

V usage is TRBV7-8 and J usage is TRBJ2-1; 8 bases are a match to TRBD2. Germline V lookup: CDR1 SGHVS, CDR2 FQNEAQ. The CDR3 contains 14 residues. Unmatched junction bases numbered 5, after V lost 5 bases and J lost 5 bases. CDR3 DNA sequence: TGTGCCAGCAGCATTAGCGGGGCTCACAATGAGCAGTTCTTC. It yields the protein CASSISGAHNEQFF.

This clone has ten or more counts. The chain couples TRBV7-2 to TRBJ1-2; a weak D match, TRBD1 (5 bases). V lost 2 bases and J 7 bases, leaving 14 bases between the germline ends. The CDR3 covers 14 residues. CDR1 is SGHTA, CDR2 FQGNSA, per germline. The CDR3 region is CASSLMEGVGGYTF. CDR3 coding DNA: TGTGCCAGCAGCTTAATGGAAGGGGTTGGTGGCTACACCTTC. The variable domain in full, completed from reference TRBV7-2 and TRBJ1-2, reads GAGVSQSPSNKVTEKGKDVELRCDPISGHTALYWYRQSLGQGLEFLIYFQGNSAPDKSGLPSDRFSAERTGGSVSTLTIQRTQQEDSAVYLCASSLMEGVGGYTFGSGTRLTVV.

In its sample, this clone was seen a few times. J is TRBJ1-1 and V is TRBV6-4, with D unresolved. The CDR3 length is 13 residues. V lost 5 bases, J lost 1 base, and 8 bases lay in between. Germline CDR1 MRHNA, CDR2 SNTAGT. Written as DNA, the CDR3 is TGTGCCAGCAGTATAACAGAGAACACTGAAGCTTTCTTT. Translating it yields CASSITENTEAFF.

This chain joins TRBV7-2 and TRBJ2-7; D is unresolved. Trimming took 0 bases from V and 2 from J, leaving 8 bases between them. Germline V gene lookup returns CDR1 SGHTA and CDR2 FQGNSA. This CDR3 comprises 14 residues. CDR3 amino acids: CASSLAFGTYEQYF. Written as DNA, the CDR3 is TGTGCCAGCAGCTTAGCGTTCGGTACCTACGAGCAGTACTTC.